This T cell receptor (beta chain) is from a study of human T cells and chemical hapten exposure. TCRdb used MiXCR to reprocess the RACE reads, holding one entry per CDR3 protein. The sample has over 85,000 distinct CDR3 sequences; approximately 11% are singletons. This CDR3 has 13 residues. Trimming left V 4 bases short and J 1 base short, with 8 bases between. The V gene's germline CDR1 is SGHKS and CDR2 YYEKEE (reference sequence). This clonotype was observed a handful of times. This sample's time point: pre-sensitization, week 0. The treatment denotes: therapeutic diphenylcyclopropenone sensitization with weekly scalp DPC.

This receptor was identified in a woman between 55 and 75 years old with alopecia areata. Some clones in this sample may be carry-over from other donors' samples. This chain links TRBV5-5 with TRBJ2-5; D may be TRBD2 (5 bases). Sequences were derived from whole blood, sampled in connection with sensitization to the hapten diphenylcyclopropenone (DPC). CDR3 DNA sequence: TGTGCCAGCAGCGACTACAGCCAAGAGACCCAGTACTTC. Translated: CASSDYSQETQYF.